These 16 T cell receptor beta chains came from one sample sequenced in a study of control samples from healthy donors and cancer patients. Data came from immunoSEQ multiplex PCR; TCRdb stores just in-frame clones and leaves some out. This sample has some 150,000 clones; 90% to 95% occur once, and the top ten carry over 3.5%. Sequenced sample: blood. The receptors were sampled from a woman between 55 and 75 years old in good health.

V gene TRBV2 combines with J gene TRBJ1-2, with D unclear. The V end was cut by 4 bases, the J end by 4 bases, with 7 bases between. Germline V gives CDR1 SNHLY, CDR2 FYNNEI. This CDR3 is built from 12 residues. The CDR3 sequence: CASSVLLYGYTF. CDR3 DNA: TGTGCCAGCAGTGTCTTGCTCTATGGCTACACCTTC.

The rearrangement links TRBV6-2 or TRBV6-3 to TRBJ1-2; tentative D call: TRBD1 (5 bases). This CDR3 has 15 residues. Germline assignment: CDR1 MNHEY and CDR2 SVGEGT. V was pared by 2 bases and J by 7 bases, with 17 bases between. The DNA for the CDR3 is TGTGCCAGCAGTTACCGGGGGTCGACCTCCGGTGGCTACACCTTC. Translating it yields CASSYRGSTSGGYTF.

CDR3 amino acids: CASSYSSRGNTEAFF. CDR3 sequence (DNA): TGTGCCAGCAGTTACTCGTCCAGGGGGAACACTGAAGCTTTCTTT. This chain links TRBV6-5 with TRBJ1-1; the D gene is possibly TRBD1 (6 bases). Trimming cost V 0 bases and J 1 base, with 9 bases left between them. This CDR3 contains 15 residues. Germline V gives CDR1 MNHEY, CDR2 SVGAGI.

J is TRBJ2-1 and V is TRBV7-2, with a tentative D call TRBD2 (7 bases). The CDR3 has 16 residues. The germline CDR1 and CDR2 sequences are SGHTA and FQGNSA. With 5 bases removed from V and 0 bases from J, the gap between germline ends came to 14 bases. CDR3 coding DNA: TGTGCCAGCAGCGCCTTAGGGGGGGCCTCCTACAATGAGCAGTTCTTC. This sequence encodes CASSALGGASYNEQFF. The variable domain in full, completed from reference TRBV7-2 and TRBJ2-1, reads GAGVSQSPSNKVTEKGKDVELRCDPISGHTALYWYRQSLGQGLEFLIYFQGNSAPDKSGLPSDRFSAERTGGSVSTLTIQRTQQEDSAVYLCASSALGGASYNEQFFGPGTRLTVL.

The V and J genes are TRBV7-2 and TRBJ1-2, with D hard to call. This CDR3 region has 12 residues. With 4 bases removed from V and 4 bases from J, the gap between germline ends came to 7 bases. Germline assignment: CDR1 SGHTA and CDR2 FQGNSA. This CDR3 is CASSYSGYGYTF. The DNA for the CDR3 is TGTGCCAGCAGCTATTCAGGCTATGGCTACACCTTC.

The chain links TRBV10-3 to TRBJ1-1, with a possible D match to TRBD1 (6 bases). Germline lookup yields CDR1 ENHRY and CDR2 SYGVKD. This CDR3 has 15 residues. With 0 bases removed from V and 3 bases from J, the gap between germline ends came to 11 bases. Written as DNA, the CDR3 is TGTGCCATCAGTGAGTCACAGGGCTTTCACACTGAAGCTTTCTTT. This gives the protein CAISESQGFHTEAFF.

V usage is TRBV7-8 and J usage is TRBJ1-4, with no clear D. Germline V lookup: CDR1 SGHVS, CDR2 FQNEAQ. Trimming shortened V by 1 base and J by 3 bases, and 12 bases separated the two germline ends. The CDR3 is 16 residues long. The CDR3 nucleotides are TGTGCCAGCAGCTTAGGTGTTGGAGGACCTAATGAAAAACTGTTTTTT. Protein product: CASSLGVGGPNEKLFF.

V gene TRBV5-4 combines with J gene TRBJ2-5; D call uncertain. The CDR3 contains 13 residues. Trimming shortened V by 1 base and J by 5 bases, and 9 bases separated the two germline ends. Germline V gene lookup returns CDR1 SGHNT and CDR2 YYREEE (reference sequence). CDR3 loop: CASSLYRAETQYF. The CDR3, as DNA: TGTGCCAGCAGCTTGTACCGGGCGGAGACCCAGTACTTC.

This chain links TRBV9 with TRBJ2-1; 12 positions match TRBD2. The junction had 4 bases not matched to a gene; V was cut back by 2 bases and J by 4 bases. Per the germline V gene, CDR1 is SGDLS and CDR2 is YYNGEE. The CDR3 contains 16 residues. The CDR3 reads CASSVGLAGLYNEQFF. The CDR3, as DNA: TGTGCCAGCAGCGTCGGACTAGCGGGACTATACAATGAGCAGTTCTTC.

The genes are TRBV3-1 (or the pseudogene TRBV3-2) and TRBJ2-3; 9 nucleotides match TRBD2. The V and J ends lost 4 bases and 2 bases, in that order; junction bases with no gene match: 4. Germline-derived CDR1 and CDR2 are LGHDT and YNNKEL (reference sequence). CDR3 length: 15 amino acids. CDR3 protein: CASSLSGGNTDTQYF. CDR3 nucleotide sequence: TGTGCCAGCAGCCTTAGCGGGGGTAACACAGATACGCAGTATTTT.

This clone has just one count. The J gene is TRBJ2-1, the V gene TRBV7-3; 11 bases match TRBD2. Unmatched junction bases numbered 7, after V lost 3 bases and J lost 9 bases. The CDR3 extends over 15 amino acids. Germline CDR1 reads SGHTA; CDR2 reads FQGTGA. The CDR3, as DNA: TGTGCCAGCAGCTTGACTAGCGGGGCTTTGGGTGAGCAGTTCTTC. This translates into CASSLTSGALGEQFF.

The V gene is TRBV6-5, the J gene TRBJ2-5; 7 bases fit TRBD1. With V trimmed by 7 bases and J by 5 bases, 10 bases remained unmatched. The germline gives CDR1 MNHEY, CDR2 SVGAGI. The CDR3 sequence is 14 residues long. The DNA of the CDR3 is TGTGCCAGCAATACACAGGGGTCCGGGGAGACCCAGTACTTC. It codes for CASNTQGSGETQYF.

The chain carries TRBV7-9 and TRBJ1-1; D is uncertain. The germline V and J ends were trimmed by 5 bases and 4 bases, with 14 bases remaining between them. Germline V CDR1 and CDR2: SEHNR, FQNEAQ (reference sequence). The CDR3 consists of 14 residues. CDR3 DNA sequence: TGTGCCAGCAGCCTCCGTGGTGATAGCACTGAAGCTTTCTTT. Translated, it gives CASSLRGDSTEAFF.

This chain uses TRBV18 with TRBJ1-2, with a possible D match to TRBD1 (6 bases). CDR1 and CDR2 (germline): KGHSH, LQKENI. Trimming took off 4 bases at V and 2 bases at J, with 14 bases between the two ends. This CDR3 contains 15 residues. The CDR3: CASSLNGQPNYGYTF. The CDR3 DNA is TGTGCCAGCTCACTGAATGGACAGCCGAACTATGGCTACACCTTC. Together with reference TRBV18 and TRBJ1-2, the CDR3 gives the full variable domain: NAGVMQNPRHLVRRRGQEARLRCSPMKGHSHVYWYRQLPEEGLKFMVYLQKENIIDESGMPKERFSAEFPKEGPSILRIQQVVRGDSAAYFCASSLNGQPNYGYTFGSGTRLTVV.

The chain is built from TRBV25-1 and TRBJ2-3; D unclear. The CDR3 extends over 14 amino acids. CDR1 is MGHDK and CDR2 is SYGVNS in the germline V gene. The V and J ends lost 6 bases and 4 bases respectively, with 14 bases between them. CDR3 region: CASSRNLVADTQYF. The CDR3 DNA is TGTGCCAGCAGCCGAAATCTAGTTGCAGATACGCAGTATTTT.

This chain uses TRBV5-4 with TRBJ2-2, with 7 bases fitting TRBD2. Germline V gives CDR1 SGHNT, CDR2 YYREEE (reference sequence). CDR3 length: 17 residues. Unmatched junction bases numbered 12, after V lost 4 bases and J lost 3 bases. CDR3: CASSQNRAGRYTGELFF. The CDR3 DNA reads TGTGCCAGCAGCCAAAACCGAGCGGGGCGGTACACCGGGGAGCTGTTTTTT. Complete variable domain (other parts from reference TRBV5-4 and TRBJ2-2): ETGVTQSPTHLIKTRGQQVTLRCSSQSGHNTVSWYQQALGQGPQFIFQYYREEENGRGNFPPRFSGLQFPNYSSELNVNALELDDSALYLCASSQNRAGRYTGELFFGEGSRLTVL.